These 8 T cell receptor beta chains share one sample of origin, sequenced in a study of blood T cell repertoires in COVID-19. The table came from immunoSEQ multiplex PCR; TCRdb's copy has only in-frame clones and leaves some out. The sample has about 200,000 clones; under 90% are singletons. Sequenced material: peripheral blood. The receptors derive from a man in his sixties with acute or convalescent COVID-19.

The chain combines TRBV2 with TRBJ1-2; 7 bases map to TRBD1. The CDR3 has 14 amino acids. V was pared by 6 bases and J by 0 bases, with 4 bases of the junction left unmatched. Germline CDR1 reads SNHLY; CDR2 reads FYNNEI. This CDR3 reads CASSETGSNYGYTF. CDR3 in DNA: TGTGCCAGCAGCGAGACAGGGTCTAACTATGGCTACACCTTC.

The V gene is TRBV10-3, the J gene TRBJ1-1; TRBD1 matches 8 bases. Germline assignment: CDR1 ENHRY and CDR2 SYGVKD. CDR3 length: 14 amino acids. V trimming: 3 bases; J trimming: 1 base; junction bases outside the gene matches: 1. DNA for the CDR3: TGTGCCATCAGTGATCAGGGGGCGAACACTGAAGCTTTCTTT. Translating it yields CAISDQGANTEAFF.

This sequence joins TRBV14 and TRBJ1-5; D gene unclear. CDR1 is SGHDN and CDR2 is FVKESK in the germline V gene. V lost 3 bases and J 0 bases, leaving 9 bases between the germline ends. This CDR3 spans 15 amino acids. CDR3 sequence: CASSHRIISNQPQHF. The CDR3, as DNA: TGTGCCAGCAGCCACAGGATCATTAGCAATCAGCCCCAGCATTTT.

The V and J genes are TRBV5-6 and TRBJ1-4; D unresolved. This CDR3 region has 14 residues. Germline CDR1 reads SGHDT; CDR2 reads YYEEEE. V was pared by 1 base and J by 7 bases, with 11 bases between. CDR3 DNA sequence: TGTGCCAGCAGCTTGAAAGGAGCCGGTGAAAAACTGTTTTTT. Translated: CASSLKGAGEKLFF.

The rearrangement links TRBV7-9 to TRBJ1-5; D perhaps matches TRBD1 (6 bases). This CDR3 is built from 15 residues. Germline V gene data show CDR1 as SEHNR and CDR2 as FQNEAQ (reference sequence). The germline V and J ends were trimmed by 5 bases and 1 base, with 12 bases remaining between them. DNA of the CDR3: TGTGCCAGCAGCCGTGGACAGACGAGCAATCAGCCCCAGCATTTT. It yields the protein CASSRGQTSNQPQHF.

The chain carries TRBV4-1 and TRBJ2-2, with D perhaps matching TRBD2 (7 bases). Trimming took 0 bases from V and 3 from J, leaving 11 bases between them. The CDR3 covers 16 residues. Germline V lookup: CDR1 MGHRA, CDR2 YSYEKL. The CDR3 nucleotides read TGCGCCAGCAGCCAAGATGCGGGGGCGTACACCGGGGAGCTGTTTTTT. It yields the protein CASSQDAGAYTGELFF.

J is TRBJ1-5 and V is TRBV4-1; the D is unclear. Germline V gene sequence: CDR1 MGHRA, CDR2 YSYEKL. The V and J ends lost 3 bases and 5 bases respectively, with 8 bases between them. The CDR3 is 13 amino acids. CDR3 protein: CASSQAPDQPQHF. The CDR3 bases are TGCGCCAGCAGCCAGGCCCCCGATCAGCCCCAGCATTTT.

J is TRBJ2-3 and V is TRBV15; perhaps TRBD2 as D (6 bases). Trimming removed 4 bases from V and 0 bases from J, with 11 bases in between. The CDR3 spans 15 residues. Per the germline V gene, CDR1 is LNHNV and CDR2 is YYDKDF (reference sequence). Here the CDR3 reads CATSITGDSTDTQYF. CDR3 coding DNA: TGTGCCACCAGCATTACGGGGGATAGCACAGATACGCAGTATTTT.